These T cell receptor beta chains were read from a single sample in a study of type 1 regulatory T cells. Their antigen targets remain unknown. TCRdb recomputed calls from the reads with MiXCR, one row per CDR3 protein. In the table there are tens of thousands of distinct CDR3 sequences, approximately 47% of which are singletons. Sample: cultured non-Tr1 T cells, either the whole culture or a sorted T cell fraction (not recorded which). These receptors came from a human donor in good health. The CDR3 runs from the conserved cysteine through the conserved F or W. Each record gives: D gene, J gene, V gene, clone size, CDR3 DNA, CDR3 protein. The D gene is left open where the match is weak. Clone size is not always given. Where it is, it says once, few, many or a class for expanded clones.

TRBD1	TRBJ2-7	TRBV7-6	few	TGTGCCAGCAGCTTACAGGGGGCGGGAAACGAGCAGTACTTC	CASSLQGAGNEQYF
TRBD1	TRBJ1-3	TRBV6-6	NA	TGTGCCACGAGGGAGGGGGCTAACTCTGGAAACACCATATATTTT	CATREGANSGNTIYF
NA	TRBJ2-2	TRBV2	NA	TGTGCCAGCAGTGAAGCTACAGGTTCAATCACCGGGGAGCTGTTTTTT	CASSEATGSITGELFF
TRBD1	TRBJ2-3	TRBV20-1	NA	TGCAGTGCTAGAGACGCTCTCGACAGGGCAGATACGCAGTATTTT	CSARDALDRADTQYF
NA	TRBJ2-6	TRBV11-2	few	TGTGCCAGCAGCTCACTAGCCCAAAATCAGGCCTCTGGGGCCAACGTCCTGACTTTC	CASSSLAQNQASGANVLTF
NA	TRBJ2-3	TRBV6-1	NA	TGTGCCAGCAGCGACGGTTTTAGCACAGATACGCAGTATTTT	CASSDGFSTDTQYF
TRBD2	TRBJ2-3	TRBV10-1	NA	TGCGCCAGCAGTGATGGTCTAGCGGGGAACACAGATACGCAGTATTTT	CASSDGLAGNTDTQYF
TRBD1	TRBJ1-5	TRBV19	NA	TGTGCCAGTAGCCCTATAGGGGAACAGGGGAGGAATCAGCCCCAGCATTTT	CASSPIGEQGRNQPQHF
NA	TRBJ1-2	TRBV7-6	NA	TGTGCCAGCAGCCTCGGCGGGTCTCACCTCTATGGCTACACCTTC	CASSLGGSHLYGYTF
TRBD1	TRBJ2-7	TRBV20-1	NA	TGCAGTGCTAAGACGGGACAGGCTGGCTACGAGCAGTACTTC	CSAKTGQAGYEQYF
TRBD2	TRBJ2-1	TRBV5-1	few	TGCGCCAGCAGCTTGGGCCTAGCGGGGGTTAGGAATGAGCAGTTCTTC	CASSLGLAGVRNEQFF
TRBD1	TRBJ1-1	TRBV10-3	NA	TGTGCCTCGGGTCAGGGGGTCAACACTGAAGCTTTCTTT	CASGQGVNTEAFF
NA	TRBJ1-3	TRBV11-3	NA	TGTGCCAGCAGCTTAGAATACGGAGCTGGAAACACCATATATTTT	CASSLEYGAGNTIYF
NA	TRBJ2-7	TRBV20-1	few	TGCAGTGCTGGCGGCCGGGGTCCCATATCCTACGAGCAGTACTTC	CSAGGRGPISYEQYF
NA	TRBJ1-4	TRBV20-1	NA	TGCAGTGCCCTCCCTCCGGGAGCAACTAATGAAAAACTGTTTTTT	CSALPPGATNEKLFF
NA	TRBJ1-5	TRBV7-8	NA	TGTGCCAGCAGGGCAACCCAGGGGCAGCCCCAGCATTTT	CASRATQGQPQHF
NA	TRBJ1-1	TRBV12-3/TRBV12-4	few	TGTGCCAGCAGTTTGGCGACCTCAGGGTTTGGGGCTTTCTTT	CASSLATSGFGAFF
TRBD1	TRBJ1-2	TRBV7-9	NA	TGTGCCAGCAGCCCAGGTGGGACAGGGGTTGACGGCTACACCTTC	CASSPGGTGVDGYTF
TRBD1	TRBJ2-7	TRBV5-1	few	TGCGCCAGCAGTAACCCAACAGGGGGCGACGAGCAGTACTTC	CASSNPTGGDEQYF
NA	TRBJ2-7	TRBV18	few	TGTGCCAGCTCAAACTTTGACAGGTCCTACGAGCAGTACTTC	CASSNFDRSYEQYF
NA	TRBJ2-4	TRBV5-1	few	TGCGCCAGCAGCTTACGGGGTCTTGGCGACATTCAGTACTTC	CASSLRGLGDIQYF
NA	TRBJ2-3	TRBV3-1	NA	TGTGCCAGCGGAGCTGAGTACACAGATACGCAGTATTTT	CASGAEYTDTQYF
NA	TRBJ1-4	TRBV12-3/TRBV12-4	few	TGTGCCAGCAGTTTCTTTCCGGACAGTCTGTTTTTT	CASSFFPDSLFF
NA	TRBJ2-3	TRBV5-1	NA	TGCGCCAGCAGCTTCCGGGGAAGCACAGATACGCAGTATTTT	CASSFRGSTDTQYF
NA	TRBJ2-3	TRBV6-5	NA	TGTGCCAGCAGTTACAAGAGGACTAGCAGGGGGCTAGATACGCAGTATTTT	CASSYKRTSRGLDTQYF
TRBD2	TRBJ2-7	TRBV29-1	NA	TGCAGCGTTGGCCGATCGCTAGCGGGGAGCTCCTACGAGCAGTACTTC	CSVGRSLAGSSYEQYF
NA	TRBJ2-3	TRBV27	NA	TGTGTCAGCAGTTTATTGGGCACAGATACGCAGTATTTT	CVSSLLGTDTQYF